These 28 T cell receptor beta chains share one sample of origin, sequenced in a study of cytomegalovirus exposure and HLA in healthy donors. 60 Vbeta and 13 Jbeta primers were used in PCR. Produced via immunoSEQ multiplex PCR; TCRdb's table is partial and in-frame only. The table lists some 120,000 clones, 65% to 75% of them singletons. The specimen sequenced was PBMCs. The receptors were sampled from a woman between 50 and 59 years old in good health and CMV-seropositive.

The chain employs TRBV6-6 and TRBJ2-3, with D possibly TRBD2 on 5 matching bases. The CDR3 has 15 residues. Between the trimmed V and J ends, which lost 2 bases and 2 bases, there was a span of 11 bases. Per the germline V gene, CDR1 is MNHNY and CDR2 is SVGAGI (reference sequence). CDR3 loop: CASSYDAGYTDTQYF. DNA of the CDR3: TGTGCCAGCAGTTACGACGCGGGCTACACAGATACGCAGTATTTT.

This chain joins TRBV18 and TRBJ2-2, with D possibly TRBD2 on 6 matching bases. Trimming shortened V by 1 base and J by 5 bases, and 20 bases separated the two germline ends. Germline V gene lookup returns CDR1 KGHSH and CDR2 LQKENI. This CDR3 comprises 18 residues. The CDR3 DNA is TGTGCCAGCTCACCACGTGGCGGGATCCAACAGAAAACCGGGGAGCTGTTTTTT. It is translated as CASSPRGGIQQKTGELFF.

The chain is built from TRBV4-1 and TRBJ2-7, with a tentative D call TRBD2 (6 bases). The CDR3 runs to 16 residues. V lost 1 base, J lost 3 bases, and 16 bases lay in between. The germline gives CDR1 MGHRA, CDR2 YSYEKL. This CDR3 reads CASSQASVGGGYEQYF. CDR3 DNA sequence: TGCGCCAGCAGCCAAGCCTCTGTGGGGGGTGGCTACGAGCAGTACTTC.

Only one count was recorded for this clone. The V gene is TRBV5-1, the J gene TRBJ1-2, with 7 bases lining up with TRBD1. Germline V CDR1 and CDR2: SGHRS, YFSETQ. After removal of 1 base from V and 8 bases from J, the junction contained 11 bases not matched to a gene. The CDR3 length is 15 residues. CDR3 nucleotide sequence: TGCGCCAGCAGCTTGAGCTCGGGACAGATGGGCGGCTACACCTTC. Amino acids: CASSLSSGQMGGYTF.

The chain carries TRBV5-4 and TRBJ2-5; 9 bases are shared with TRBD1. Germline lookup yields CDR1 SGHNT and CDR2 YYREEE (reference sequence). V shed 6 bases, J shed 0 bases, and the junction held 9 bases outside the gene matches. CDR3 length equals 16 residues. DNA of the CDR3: TGTGCCAGCAACTACCGGGACAGGGCGGACCAAGAGACCCAGTACTTC. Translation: CASNYRDRADQETQYF.

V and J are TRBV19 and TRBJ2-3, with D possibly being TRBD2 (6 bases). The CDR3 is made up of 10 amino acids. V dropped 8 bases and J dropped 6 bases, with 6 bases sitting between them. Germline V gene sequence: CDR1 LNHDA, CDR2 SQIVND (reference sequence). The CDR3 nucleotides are TGTGCCAGTGGGAGGGATACGCAGTATTTT. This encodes CASGRDTQYF.

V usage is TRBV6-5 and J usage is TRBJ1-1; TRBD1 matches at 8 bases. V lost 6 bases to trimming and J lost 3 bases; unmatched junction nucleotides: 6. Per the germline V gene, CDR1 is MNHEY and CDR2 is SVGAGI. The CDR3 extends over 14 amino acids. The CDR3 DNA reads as TGTGCCAGCAGCCCTGACAGGGGTTACACTGAAGCTTTCTTT. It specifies CASSPDRGYTEAFF.

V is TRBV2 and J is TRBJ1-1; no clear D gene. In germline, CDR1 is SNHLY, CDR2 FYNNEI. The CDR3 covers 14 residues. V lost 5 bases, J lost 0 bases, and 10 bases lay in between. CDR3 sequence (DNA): TGTGCCAGCAGTCCAACAGTCATGAACACTGAAGCTTTCTTT. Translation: CASSPTVMNTEAFF.

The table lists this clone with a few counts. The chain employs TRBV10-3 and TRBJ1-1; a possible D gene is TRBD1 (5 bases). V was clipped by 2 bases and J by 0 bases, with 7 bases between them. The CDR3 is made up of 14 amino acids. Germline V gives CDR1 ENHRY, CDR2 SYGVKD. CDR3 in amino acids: CAISERQLNTEAFF. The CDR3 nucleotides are TGTGCCATCAGTGAGAGACAGCTGAACACTGAAGCTTTCTTT.

For the CDR3, the DNA is TGTGCCAGCTCACCTAGGACAGGGGGCATGAACGAGCAGTACTTC. It encodes CASSPRTGGMNEQYF. The rearrangement links TRBV18 to TRBJ2-7, with 11 bases aligning to TRBD1. Germline CDR1 is KGHSH and CDR2 is LQKENI. The CDR3 has 15 amino acids. V shed 3 bases and J 5 bases; nucleotides not matched to a gene: 6.

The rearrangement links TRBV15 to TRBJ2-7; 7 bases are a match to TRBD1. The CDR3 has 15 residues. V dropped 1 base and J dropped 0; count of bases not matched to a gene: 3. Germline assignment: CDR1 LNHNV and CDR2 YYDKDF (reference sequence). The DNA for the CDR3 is TGTGCCACCAGCAGAGCGGACAGGAACTCCTACGAGCAGTACTTC. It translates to CATSRADRNSYEQYF. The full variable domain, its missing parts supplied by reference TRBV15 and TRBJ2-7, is DAMVIQNPRYQVTQFGKPVTLSCSQTLNHNVMYWYQQKSSQAPKLLFHYYDKDFNNEADTPDNFQSRRPNTSFCFLDIRSPGLGDTAMYLCATSRADRNSYEQYFGPGTRLTVT.

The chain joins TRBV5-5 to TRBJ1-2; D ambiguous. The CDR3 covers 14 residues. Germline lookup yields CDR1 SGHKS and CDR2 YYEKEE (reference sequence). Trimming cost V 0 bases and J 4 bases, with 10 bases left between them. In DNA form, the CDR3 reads TGTGCCAGCAGCTTGGCACGGCGGGGCTATGGCTACACCTTC. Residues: CASSLARRGYGYTF.

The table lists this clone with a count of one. CDR3 sequence reads: CASSFGQGTPPQHF. As DNA, the CDR3 is TGTGCCAGCAGCTTTGGGCAGGGGACCCCCCCCCAGCATTTT. The chain is built from TRBV13 and TRBJ1-5; TRBD1 is a possible D gene (6 bases). The germline gives CDR1 PRHDT, CDR2 FYEKMQ (reference sequence). The CDR3 spans 14 residues. Trimming stripped 3 bases from V and 10 bases from J, with 16 bases between.

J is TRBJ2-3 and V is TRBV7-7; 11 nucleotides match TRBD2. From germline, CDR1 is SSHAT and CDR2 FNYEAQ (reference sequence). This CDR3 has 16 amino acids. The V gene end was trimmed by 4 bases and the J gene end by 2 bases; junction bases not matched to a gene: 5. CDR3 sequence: CASSSLAGGLTDTQYF. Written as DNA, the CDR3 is TGTGCCAGCAGCTCCCTAGCGGGGGGACTCACAGATACGCAGTATTTT. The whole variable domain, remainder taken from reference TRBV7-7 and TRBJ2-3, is GAGVSQSPRYKVTKRGQDVTLRCDPISSHATLYWYQQALGQGPEFLTYFNYEAQPDKSGLPSDRFSAERPEGSISTLTIQRTEQRDSAMYRCASSSLAGGLTDTQYFGPGTRLTVL.

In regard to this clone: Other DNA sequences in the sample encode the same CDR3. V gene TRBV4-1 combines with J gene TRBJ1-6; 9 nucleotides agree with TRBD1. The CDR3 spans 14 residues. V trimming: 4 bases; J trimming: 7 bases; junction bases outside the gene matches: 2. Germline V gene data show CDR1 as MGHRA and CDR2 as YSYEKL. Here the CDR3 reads CASSRDRGNSPLHF. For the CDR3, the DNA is TGCGCCAGCAGCCGCGACAGGGGGAATTCACCCCTCCACTTT.

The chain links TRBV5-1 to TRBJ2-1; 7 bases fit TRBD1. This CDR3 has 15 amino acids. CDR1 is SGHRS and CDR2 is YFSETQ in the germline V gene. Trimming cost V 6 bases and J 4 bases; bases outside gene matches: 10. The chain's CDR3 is CASTQSGTDYNEQFF. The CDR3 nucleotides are TGCGCCAGCACTCAATCCGGGACAGATTACAATGAGCAGTTCTTC.

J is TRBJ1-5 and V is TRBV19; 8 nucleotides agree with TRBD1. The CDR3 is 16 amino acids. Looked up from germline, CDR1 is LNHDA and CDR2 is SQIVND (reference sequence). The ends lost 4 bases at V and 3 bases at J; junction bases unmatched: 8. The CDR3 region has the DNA TGTGCCAGTAGTAGAGGACAGGGAAGCTTCAATCAGCCCCAGCATTTT. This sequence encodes CASSRGQGSFNQPQHF.

CDR3 region: CASSPRGDSNQPQHF. The CDR3 nucleotides read TGTGCCAGCTCACCACGGGGAGATAGCAATCAGCCCCAGCATTTT. The chain links TRBV18 to TRBJ1-5; no firm D call. The CDR3 spans 15 residues. Germline CDR1 reads KGHSH; CDR2 reads LQKENI. Trimming took 1 base from V and 0 from J, leaving 7 bases between them. Looking up the rest from reference TRBV18 and TRBJ1-5 gives the full variable domain: NAGVMQNPRHLVRRRGQEARLRCSPMKGHSHVYWYRQLPEEGLKFMVYLQKENIIDESGMPKERFSAEFPKEGPSILRIQQVVRGDSAAYFCASSPRGDSNQPQHFGDGTRLSIL.

This CDR3 reads CASSKGQGARSNQPQHF. The CDR3 DNA reads as TGTGCCAGCAGCAAGGGACAGGGGGCGCGGAGCAATCAGCCCCAGCATTTT. The genes are TRBV5-6 and TRBJ1-5; 12 nucleotides agree with TRBD1. This CDR3 is built from 17 residues. V dropped 4 bases and J dropped 1; count of bases not matched to a gene: 6. CDR1 is SGHDT, CDR2 YYEEEE, per germline. Complete variable domain (other parts from reference TRBV5-6 and TRBJ1-5): DAGVTQSPTHLIKTRGQQVTLRCSPKSGHDTVSWYQQALGQGPQFIFQYYEEEERQRGNFPDRFSGHQFPNYSSELNVNALLLGDSALYLCASSKGQGARSNQPQHFGDGTRLSIL.

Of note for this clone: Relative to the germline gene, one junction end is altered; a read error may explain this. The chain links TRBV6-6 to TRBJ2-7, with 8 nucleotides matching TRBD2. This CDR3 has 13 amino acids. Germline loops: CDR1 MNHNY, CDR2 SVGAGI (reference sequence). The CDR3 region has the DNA TGTGCCAGCAGTTCTAGCGGGTCCTCCGAGCAGTACTTC. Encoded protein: CASSSSGSSEQYF.

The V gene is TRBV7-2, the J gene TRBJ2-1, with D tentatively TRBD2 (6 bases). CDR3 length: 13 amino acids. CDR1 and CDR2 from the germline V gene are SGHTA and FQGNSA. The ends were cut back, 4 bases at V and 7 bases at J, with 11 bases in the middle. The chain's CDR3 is CASSSLAPNEQFF. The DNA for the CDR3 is TGTGCCAGCAGCTCACTAGCTCCTAATGAGCAGTTCTTC.

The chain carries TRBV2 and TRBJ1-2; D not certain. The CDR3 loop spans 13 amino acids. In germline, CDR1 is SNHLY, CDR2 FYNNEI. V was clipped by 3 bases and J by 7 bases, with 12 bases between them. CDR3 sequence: CASSEMPWAGYTF. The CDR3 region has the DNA TGTGCCAGCAGTGAGATGCCATGGGCTGGCTACACCTTC. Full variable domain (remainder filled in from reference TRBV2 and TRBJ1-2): EPEVTQTPSHQVTQMGQEVILRCVPISNHLYFYWYRQILGQKVEFLVSFYNNEISEKSEIFDDQFSVERPDGSNFTLKIRSTKLEDSAMYFCASSEMPWAGYTFGSGTRLTVV.

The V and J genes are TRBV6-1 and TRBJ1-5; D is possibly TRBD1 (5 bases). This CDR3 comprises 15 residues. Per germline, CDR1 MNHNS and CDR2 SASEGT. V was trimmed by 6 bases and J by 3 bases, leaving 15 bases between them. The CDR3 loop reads CASSLVGQPNQPQHF. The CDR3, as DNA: TGTGCCAGCAGCCTAGTTGGACAACCCAATCAGCCCCAGCATTTT.

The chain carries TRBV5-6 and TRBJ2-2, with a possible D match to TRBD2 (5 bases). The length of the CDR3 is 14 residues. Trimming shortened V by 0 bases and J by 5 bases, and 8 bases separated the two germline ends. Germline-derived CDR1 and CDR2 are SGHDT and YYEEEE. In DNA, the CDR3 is TGTGCCAGCAGCTTGGTTTCGGGAACCGGGGAGCTGTTTTTT. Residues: CASSLVSGTGELFF.

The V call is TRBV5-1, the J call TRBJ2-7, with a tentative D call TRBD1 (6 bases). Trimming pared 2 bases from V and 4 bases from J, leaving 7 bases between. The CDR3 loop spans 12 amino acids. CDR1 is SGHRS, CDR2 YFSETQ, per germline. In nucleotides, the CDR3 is TGCGCCAGCAGCTTCCAGGGGTACGAGCAGTACTTC. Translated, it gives CASSFQGYEQYF. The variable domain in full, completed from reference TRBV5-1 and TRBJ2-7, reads KAGVTQTPRYLIKTRGQQVTLSCSPISGHRSVSWYQQTPGQGLQFLFEYFSETQRNKGNFPGRFSGRQFSNSRSEMNVSTLELGDSALYLCASSFQGYEQYFGPGTRLTVT.

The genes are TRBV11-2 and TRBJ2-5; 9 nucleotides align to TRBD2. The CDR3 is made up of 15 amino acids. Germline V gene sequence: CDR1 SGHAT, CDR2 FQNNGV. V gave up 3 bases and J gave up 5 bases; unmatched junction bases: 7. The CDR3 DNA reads TGTGCCAGCAGCTTCTCCGGGACTAGCAGGGAGACCCAGTACTTC. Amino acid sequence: CASSFSGTSRETQYF. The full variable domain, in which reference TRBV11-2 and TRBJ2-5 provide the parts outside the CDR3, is EAGVAQSPRYKIIEKRQSVAFWCNPISGHATLYWYQQILGQGPKLLIQFQNNGVVDDSQLPKDRFSAERLKGVDSTLKIQPAKLEDSAVYLCASSFSGTSRETQYFGPGTRLLVL.

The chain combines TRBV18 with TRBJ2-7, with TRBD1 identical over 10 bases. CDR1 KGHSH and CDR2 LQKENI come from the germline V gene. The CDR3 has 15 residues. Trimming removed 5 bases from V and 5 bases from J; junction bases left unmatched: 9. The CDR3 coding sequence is TGTGCCAGCTCATTGGGACAGGGGACTGGGGACGAGCAGTACTTC. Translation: CASSLGQGTGDEQYF.

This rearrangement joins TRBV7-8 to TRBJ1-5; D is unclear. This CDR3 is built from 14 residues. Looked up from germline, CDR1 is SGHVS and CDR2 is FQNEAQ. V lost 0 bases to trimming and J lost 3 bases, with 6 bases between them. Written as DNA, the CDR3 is TGTGCCAGCAGCTTAGCGGGAGCCAATCAGCCCCAGCATTTT. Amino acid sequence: CASSLAGANQPQHF.